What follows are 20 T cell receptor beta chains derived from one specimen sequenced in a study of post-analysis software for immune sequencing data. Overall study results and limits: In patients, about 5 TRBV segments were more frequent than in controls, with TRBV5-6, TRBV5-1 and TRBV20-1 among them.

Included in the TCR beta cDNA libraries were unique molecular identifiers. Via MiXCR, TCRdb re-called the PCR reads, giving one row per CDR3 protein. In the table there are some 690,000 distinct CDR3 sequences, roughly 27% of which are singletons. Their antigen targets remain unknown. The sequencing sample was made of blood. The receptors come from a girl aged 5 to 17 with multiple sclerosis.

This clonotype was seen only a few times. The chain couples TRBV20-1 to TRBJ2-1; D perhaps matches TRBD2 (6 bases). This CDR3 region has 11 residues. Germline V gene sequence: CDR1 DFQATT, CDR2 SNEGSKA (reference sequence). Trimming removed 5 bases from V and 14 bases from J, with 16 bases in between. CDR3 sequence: CSAQPGTPEFF. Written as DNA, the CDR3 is TGCAGTGCTCAACCAGGGACTCCCGAGTTCTTC.

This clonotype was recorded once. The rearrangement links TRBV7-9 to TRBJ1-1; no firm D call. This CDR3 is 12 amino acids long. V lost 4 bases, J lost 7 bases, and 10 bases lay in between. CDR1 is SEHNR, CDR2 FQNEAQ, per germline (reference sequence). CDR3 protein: CASSYGNGEAFF. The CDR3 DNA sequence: TGTGCCAGCAGCTACGGGAACGGTGAAGCTTTCTTT.

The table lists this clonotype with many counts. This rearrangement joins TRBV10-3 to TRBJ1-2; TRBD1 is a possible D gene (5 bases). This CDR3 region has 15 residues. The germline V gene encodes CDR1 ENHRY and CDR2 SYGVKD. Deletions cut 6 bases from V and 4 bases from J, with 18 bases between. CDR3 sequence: CAISSSSGPGYGYTF. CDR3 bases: TGTGCCATCAGCTCGTCATCGGGGCCCGGCTATGGCTACACCTTC.

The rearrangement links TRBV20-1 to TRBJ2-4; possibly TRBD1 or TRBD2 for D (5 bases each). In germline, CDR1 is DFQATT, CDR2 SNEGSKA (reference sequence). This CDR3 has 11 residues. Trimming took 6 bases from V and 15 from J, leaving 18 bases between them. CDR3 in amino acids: CSAHPGQGWYF. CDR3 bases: TGCAGTGCCCACCCGGGGCAGGGCTGGTACTTC.

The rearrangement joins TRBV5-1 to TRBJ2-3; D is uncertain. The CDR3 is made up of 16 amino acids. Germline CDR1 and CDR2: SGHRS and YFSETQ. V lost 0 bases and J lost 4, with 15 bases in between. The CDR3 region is CASSLEGPSDADTQYF. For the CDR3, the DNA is TGCGCCAGCAGCTTGGAAGGGCCGTCAGACGCAGATACGCAGTATTTT.

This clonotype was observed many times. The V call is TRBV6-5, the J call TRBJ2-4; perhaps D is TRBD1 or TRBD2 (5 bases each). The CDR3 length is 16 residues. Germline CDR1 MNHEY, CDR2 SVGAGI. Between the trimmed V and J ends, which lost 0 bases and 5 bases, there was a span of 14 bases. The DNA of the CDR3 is TGTGCCAGCAGTTACTCGAACGGTGGGGGTCAAAACATTCAGTACTTC. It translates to CASSYSNGGGQNIQYF.

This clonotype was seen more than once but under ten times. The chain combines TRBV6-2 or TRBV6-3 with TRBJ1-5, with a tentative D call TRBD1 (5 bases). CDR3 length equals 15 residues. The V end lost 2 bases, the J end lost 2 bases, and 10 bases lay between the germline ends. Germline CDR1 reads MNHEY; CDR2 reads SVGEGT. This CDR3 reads CASSYRGGGNQPQHF. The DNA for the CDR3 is TGTGCCAGCAGTTACAGGGGCGGGGGCAATCAGCCCCAGCATTTT.

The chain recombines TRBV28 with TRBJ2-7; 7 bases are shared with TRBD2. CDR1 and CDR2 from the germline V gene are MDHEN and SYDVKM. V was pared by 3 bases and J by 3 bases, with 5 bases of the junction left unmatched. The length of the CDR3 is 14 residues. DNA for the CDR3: TGTGCCAGCAGTTTTCCACTAGCGCTCTACGAGCAGTACTTC. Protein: CASSFPLALYEQYF.

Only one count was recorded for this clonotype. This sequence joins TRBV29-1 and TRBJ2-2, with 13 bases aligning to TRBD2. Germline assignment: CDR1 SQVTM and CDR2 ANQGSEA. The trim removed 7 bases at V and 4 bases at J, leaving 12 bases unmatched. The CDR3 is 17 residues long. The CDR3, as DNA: TGCAGCGCGGGGGGGACTAGCGGGGCGTTTCTCACCGGGGAGCTGTTTTTT. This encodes CSAGGTSGAFLTGELFF.

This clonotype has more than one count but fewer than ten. The CDR3 here is CASRFLTGGHGTDTQYF. CDR3 sequence (DNA): TGTGCCAGCAGGTTCCTTACGGGGGGACACGGCACAGATACGCAGTATTTT. The V gene is TRBV11-2, the J gene TRBJ2-3, with D perhaps matching TRBD2 (7 bases). Germline V gene sequence: CDR1 SGHAT, CDR2 FQNNGV. The CDR3 contains 17 residues. Trimming left V 6 bases short and J 1 base short, with 20 bases between.

CDR3 loop: CSVGHGGTRTDTQYF. The CDR3 region has the DNA TGCAGCGTGGGGCATGGGGGTACCCGCACAGATACGCAGTATTTT. The chain links TRBV29-1 to TRBJ2-3, with D perhaps being TRBD1 or TRBD2 (5 bases each). This CDR3 spans 15 amino acids. Germline lookup yields CDR1 SQVTM and CDR2 ANQGSEA. The germline V and J ends were trimmed by 6 bases and 1 base, with 17 bases remaining between them.

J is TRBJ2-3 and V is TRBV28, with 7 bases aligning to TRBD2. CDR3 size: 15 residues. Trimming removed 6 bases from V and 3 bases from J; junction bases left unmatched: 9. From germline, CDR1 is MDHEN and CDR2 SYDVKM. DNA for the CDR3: TGTGCCAGCAGCATCACGGGACTAACAACAGATACGCAGTATTTT. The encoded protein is CASSITGLTTDTQYF.

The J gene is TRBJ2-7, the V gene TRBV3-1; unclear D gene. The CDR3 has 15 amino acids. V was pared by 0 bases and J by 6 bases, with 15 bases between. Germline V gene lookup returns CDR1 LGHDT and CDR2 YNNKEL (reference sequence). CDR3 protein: CASSQDGIAISEQYF. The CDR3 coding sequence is TGTGCCAGCAGCCAAGATGGAATAGCTATATCCGAGCAGTACTTC.

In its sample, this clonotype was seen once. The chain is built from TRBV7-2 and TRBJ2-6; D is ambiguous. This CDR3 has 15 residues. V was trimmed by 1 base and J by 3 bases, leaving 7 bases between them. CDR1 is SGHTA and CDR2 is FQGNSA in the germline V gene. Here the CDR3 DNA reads TGTGCCAGCAGCTTAGTTTCAGGTGGGGCCAACGTCCTGACTTTC. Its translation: CASSLVSGGANVLTF.

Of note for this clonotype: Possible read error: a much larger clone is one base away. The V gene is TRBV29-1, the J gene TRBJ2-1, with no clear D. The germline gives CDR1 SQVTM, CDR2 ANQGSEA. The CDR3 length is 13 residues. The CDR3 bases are TGCAGCGTTGACCTCATTGTGGGGAATGAGCGGTTCTTC. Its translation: CSVDLIVGNERFF.

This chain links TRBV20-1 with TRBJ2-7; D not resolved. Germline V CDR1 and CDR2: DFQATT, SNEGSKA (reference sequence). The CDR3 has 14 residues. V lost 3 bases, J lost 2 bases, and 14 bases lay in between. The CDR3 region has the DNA TGCAGTGCTAGGGCTCTGTTTTCCACCTACGAGCAGTACTTC. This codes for CSARALFSTYEQYF.

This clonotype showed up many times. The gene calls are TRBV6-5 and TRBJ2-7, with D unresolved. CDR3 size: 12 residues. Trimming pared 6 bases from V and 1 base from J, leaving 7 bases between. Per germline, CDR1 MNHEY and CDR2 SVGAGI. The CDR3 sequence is CASSPTSYEQYF. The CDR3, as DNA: TGTGCCAGCAGCCCCACATCCTACGAGCAGTACTTC.

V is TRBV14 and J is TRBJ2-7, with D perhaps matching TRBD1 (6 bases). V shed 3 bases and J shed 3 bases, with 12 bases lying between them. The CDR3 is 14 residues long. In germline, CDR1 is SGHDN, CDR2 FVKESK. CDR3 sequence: CASSQNQGYYEQYF. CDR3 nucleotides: TGTGCCAGCAGCCAGAACCAGGGGTACTACGAGCAGTACTTC.

This CDR3 reads CASTKQGRRTDTQYF. The CDR3 nucleotides read TGTGCCAGCACCAAGCAGGGGCGAAGGACAGATACGCAGTATTTT. The rearrangement joins TRBV7-8 to TRBJ2-3, with TRBD1 as a possible D gene (6 bases). Germline lookup yields CDR1 SGHVS and CDR2 FQNEAQ. The CDR3 covers 15 residues. V was trimmed by 7 bases and J by 3 bases, leaving 17 bases between them.

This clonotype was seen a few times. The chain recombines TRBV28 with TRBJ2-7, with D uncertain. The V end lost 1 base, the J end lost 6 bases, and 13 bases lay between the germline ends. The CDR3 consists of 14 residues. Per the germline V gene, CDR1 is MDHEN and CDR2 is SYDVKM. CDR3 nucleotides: TGTGCCAGCAGTTTATTCGGATACGGCGGCGAGCAGTACTTC. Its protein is CASSLFGYGGEQYF.